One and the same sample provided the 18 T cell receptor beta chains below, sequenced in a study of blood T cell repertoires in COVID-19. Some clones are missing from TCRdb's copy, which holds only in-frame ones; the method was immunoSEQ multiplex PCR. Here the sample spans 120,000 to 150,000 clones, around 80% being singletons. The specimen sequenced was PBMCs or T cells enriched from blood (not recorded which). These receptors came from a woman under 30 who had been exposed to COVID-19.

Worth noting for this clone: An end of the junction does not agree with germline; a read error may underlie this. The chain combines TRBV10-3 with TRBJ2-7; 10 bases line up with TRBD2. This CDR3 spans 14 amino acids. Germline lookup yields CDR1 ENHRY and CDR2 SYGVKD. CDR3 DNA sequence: TGTGCCATCAGTGAGTCGGTACTAGCGGGACGCCCGAACTTC. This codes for CAISESVLAGRPNF.

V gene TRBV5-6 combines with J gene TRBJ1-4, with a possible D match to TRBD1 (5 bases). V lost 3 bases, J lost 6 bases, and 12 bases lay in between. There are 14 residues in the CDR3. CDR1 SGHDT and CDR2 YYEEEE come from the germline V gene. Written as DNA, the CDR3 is TGTGCCAGCAGCTACGGGACGGGGGATGAAAAACTGTTTTTT. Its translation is CASSYGTGDEKLFF.

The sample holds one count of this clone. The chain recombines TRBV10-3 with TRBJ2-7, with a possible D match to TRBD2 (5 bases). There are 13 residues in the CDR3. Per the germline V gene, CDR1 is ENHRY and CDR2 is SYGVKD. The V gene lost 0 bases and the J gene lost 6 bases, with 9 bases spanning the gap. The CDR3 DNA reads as TGTGCCATCAGTGAGTCCGGGGTTGGCGAGCAGTACTTC. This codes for CAISESGVGEQYF.

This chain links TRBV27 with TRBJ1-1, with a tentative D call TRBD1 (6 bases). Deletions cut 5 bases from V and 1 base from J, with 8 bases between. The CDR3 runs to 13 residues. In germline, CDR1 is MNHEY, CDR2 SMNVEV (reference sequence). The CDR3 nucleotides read TGTGCCAGCAGTGCCAGGGGGAACACTGAAGCTTTCTTT. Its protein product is CASSARGNTEAFF.

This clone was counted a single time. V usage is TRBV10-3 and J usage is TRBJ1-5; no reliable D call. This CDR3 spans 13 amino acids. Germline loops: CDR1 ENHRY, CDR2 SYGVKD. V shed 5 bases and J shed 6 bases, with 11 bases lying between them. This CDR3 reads CAISYSSGQPQHF. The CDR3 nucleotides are TGTGCCATCAGTTACTCTTCGGGTCAGCCCCAGCATTTT.

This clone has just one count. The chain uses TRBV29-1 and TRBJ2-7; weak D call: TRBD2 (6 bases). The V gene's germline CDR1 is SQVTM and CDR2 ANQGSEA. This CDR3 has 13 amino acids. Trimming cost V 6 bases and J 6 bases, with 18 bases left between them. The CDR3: CSVSTLLGGEQYF. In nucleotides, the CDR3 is TGCAGCGTCTCAACCTTACTGGGGGGCGAGCAGTACTTC.

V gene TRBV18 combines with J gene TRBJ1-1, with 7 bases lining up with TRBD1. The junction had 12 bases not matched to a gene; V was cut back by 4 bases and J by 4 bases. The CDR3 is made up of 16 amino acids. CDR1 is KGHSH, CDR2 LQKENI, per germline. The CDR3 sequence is CASSLDRVGPVTEAFF. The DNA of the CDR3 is TGTGCCAGCTCACTAGACAGGGTCGGGCCAGTCACTGAAGCTTTCTTT.

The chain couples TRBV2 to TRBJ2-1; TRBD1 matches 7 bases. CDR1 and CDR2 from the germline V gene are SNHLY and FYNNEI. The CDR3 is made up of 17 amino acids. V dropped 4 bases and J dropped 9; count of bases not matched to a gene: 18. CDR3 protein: CASSVRTGGGNGLEQFF. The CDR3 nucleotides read TGTGCCAGCAGTGTTAGGACAGGAGGTGGAAACGGGCTTGAGCAGTTCTTC. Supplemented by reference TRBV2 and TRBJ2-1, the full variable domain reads EPEVTQTPSHQVTQMGQEVILRCVPISNHLYFYWYRQILGQKVEFLVSFYNNEISEKSEIFDDQFSVERPDGSNFTLKIRSTKLEDSAMYFCASSVRTGGGNGLEQFFGPGTRLTVL.

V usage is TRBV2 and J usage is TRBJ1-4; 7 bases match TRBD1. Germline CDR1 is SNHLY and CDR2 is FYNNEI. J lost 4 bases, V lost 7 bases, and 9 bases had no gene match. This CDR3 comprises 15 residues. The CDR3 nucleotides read TGTGCCAGCACCGGGCAGGGACAGTTTAATGAAAAACTGTTTTTT. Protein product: CASTGQGQFNEKLFF.

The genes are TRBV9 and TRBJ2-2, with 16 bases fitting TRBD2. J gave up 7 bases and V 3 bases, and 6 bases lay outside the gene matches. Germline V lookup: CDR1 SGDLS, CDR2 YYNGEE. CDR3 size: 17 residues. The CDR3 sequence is CASSAGLAGGPVGELFF. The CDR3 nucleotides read TGTGCCAGCAGCGCGGGACTAGCGGGAGGGCCGGTCGGGGAGCTGTTTTTT.

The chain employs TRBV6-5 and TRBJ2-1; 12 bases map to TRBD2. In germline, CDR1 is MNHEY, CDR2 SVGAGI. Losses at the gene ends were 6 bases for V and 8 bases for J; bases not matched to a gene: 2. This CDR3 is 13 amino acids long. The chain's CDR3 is CASRLAGGHEQFF. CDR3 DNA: TGTGCCAGCAGACTAGCGGGAGGCCATGAGCAGTTCTTC.

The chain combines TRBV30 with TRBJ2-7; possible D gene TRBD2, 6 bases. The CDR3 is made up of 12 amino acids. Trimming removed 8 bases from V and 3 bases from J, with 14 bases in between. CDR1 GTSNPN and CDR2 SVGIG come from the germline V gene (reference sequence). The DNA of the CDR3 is TGTGCCCGTTCATATAGCGGCTACGAGCAGTACTTC. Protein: CARSYSGYEQYF.

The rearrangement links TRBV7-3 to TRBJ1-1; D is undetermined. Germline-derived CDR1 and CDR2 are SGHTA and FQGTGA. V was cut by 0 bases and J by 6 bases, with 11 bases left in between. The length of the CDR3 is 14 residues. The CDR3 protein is CASSLTAGYAEAFF. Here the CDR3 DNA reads TGTGCCAGCAGCTTAACAGCCGGGTACGCTGAAGCTTTCTTT. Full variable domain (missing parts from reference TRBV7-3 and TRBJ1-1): GAGVSQTPSNKVTEKGKYVELRCDPISGHTALYWYRQSLGQGPEFLIYFQGTGAADDSGLPNDRFFAVRPEGSVSTLKIQRTERGDSAVYLCASSLTAGYAEAFFGQGTRLTVV.

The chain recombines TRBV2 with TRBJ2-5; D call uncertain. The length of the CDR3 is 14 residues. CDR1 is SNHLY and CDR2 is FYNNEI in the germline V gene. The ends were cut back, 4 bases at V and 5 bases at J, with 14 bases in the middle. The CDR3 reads CASSGRSPPETQYF. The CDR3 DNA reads TGTGCCAGCAGTGGGCGGAGTCCGCCCGAGACCCAGTACTTC.

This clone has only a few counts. The CDR3 nucleotides are TGTGCCAGCAGCTTAAACAGGGACACTGAAGCTTTCTTT. It translates to CASSLNRDTEAFF. The J gene is TRBJ1-1, the V gene TRBV7-3; D perhaps matches TRBD1 (6 bases). V dropped 1 base and J dropped 3 bases, with 6 bases sitting between them. There are 13 residues in the CDR3. Germline V gives CDR1 SGHTA, CDR2 FQGTGA.

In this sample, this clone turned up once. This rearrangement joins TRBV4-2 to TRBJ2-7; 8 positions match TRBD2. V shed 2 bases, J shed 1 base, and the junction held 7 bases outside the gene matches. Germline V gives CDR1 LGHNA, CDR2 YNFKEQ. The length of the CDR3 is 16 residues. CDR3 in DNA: TGTGCCAGCAGCCAACCCCCGGGACTAGGGTCCTACGAGCAGTACTTC. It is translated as CASSQPPGLGSYEQYF.

The CDR3 spells CASSQQGWDEQFF. The CDR3 coding sequence is TGTGCCAGCTCCCAACAGGGTTGGGATGAGCAGTTCTTC. V and J are TRBV18 and TRBJ2-1, with D perhaps TRBD1 (6 bases). Germline values: CDR1 KGHSH, CDR2 LQKENI. CDR3 length: 13 amino acids. V lost 6 bases and J lost 8, with 14 bases in between.

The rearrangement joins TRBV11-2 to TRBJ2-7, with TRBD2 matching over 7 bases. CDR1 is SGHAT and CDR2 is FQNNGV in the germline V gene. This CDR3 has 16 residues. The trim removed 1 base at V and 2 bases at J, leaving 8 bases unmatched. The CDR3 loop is CASSLAGSAGAYEQYF. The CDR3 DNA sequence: TGTGCCAGCAGCTTAGCAGGTAGCGCGGGAGCCTACGAGCAGTACTTC.